These 15 T cell receptor beta chains were all obtained from the same sample, sequenced in a study of blood T cell repertoires in COVID-19. Measured with immunoSEQ multiplex PCR; TCRdb has only the in-frame clones, and not every one. The sample includes 99,000 or so clones, approximately 85% of them seen just once. The specimen was peripheral blood. All receptors derive from a man aged 50 or older with acute or convalescent COVID-19.

This chain joins TRBV9 and TRBJ2-1; TRBD2 is a possible D gene (6 bases). This CDR3 has 17 residues. With 4 bases removed from V and 6 bases from J, the gap between germline ends came to 23 bases. Germline assignment: CDR1 SGDLS and CDR2 YYNGEE. CDR3 coding DNA: TGTGCCAGCAGCCCCTCCTTTGGGGGGTGGAGGGGCAATGAGCAGTTCTTC. Translated: CASSPSFGGWRGNEQFF.

This rearrangement joins TRBV27 to TRBJ2-3, with D perhaps matching TRBD1 (6 bases). The ends were cut back, 3 bases at V and 4 bases at J, with 11 bases in the middle. This CDR3 spans 14 amino acids. Germline assignment: CDR1 MNHEY and CDR2 SMNVEV (reference sequence). This CDR3 is CASSFGRGPDTQYF. CDR3 sequence (DNA): TGTGCCAGCAGTTTTGGCAGGGGTCCAGATACGCAGTATTTT.

The rearrangement uses TRBV28 and TRBJ2-3; maybe TRBD1 (8 bases). V shed 4 bases and J shed 2 bases, with 16 bases lying between them. Germline V CDR1 and CDR2: MDHEN, SYDVKM. The CDR3 totals 16 residues. This CDR3 is CASSSDRGGNTDTQYF. For the CDR3, the DNA is TGTGCCAGCAGTTCCGACAGGGGAGGGAACACAGATACGCAGTATTTT.

The rearrangement uses TRBV9 and TRBJ2-2; D is possibly TRBD2 (6 bases). The germline V gene has CDR1 SGDLS and CDR2 YYNGEE. V was cut by 3 bases and J by 0 bases, with 12 bases left in between. This CDR3 is 16 amino acids long. The chain's CDR3 is CASSAAGGSNTGELFF. CDR3 DNA sequence: TGTGCCAGCAGCGCAGCCGGGGGATCGAACACCGGGGAGCTGTTTTTT.

The chain carries TRBV6-5 and TRBJ1-2, with a weak D call TRBD1 (5 bases). Looked up from germline, CDR1 is MNHEY and CDR2 is SVGAGI. Trimming took off 2 bases at V and 7 bases at J, with 11 bases between the two ends. This CDR3 spans 13 amino acids. In nucleotides, the CDR3 is TGTGCCAGCAGTTACAGGTCAGGGTCTGGCTACACCTTC. Translating it yields CASSYRSGSGYTF.

The rearrangement uses TRBV7-9 and TRBJ1-2; perhaps TRBD1 as D (5 bases). V shed 5 bases and J shed 6 bases, with 13 bases lying between them. This CDR3 is 13 amino acids long. Germline CDR1 is SEHNR and CDR2 is FQNEAQ (reference sequence). Here the CDR3 reads CASSPQGDNGYTF. CDR3 bases: TGTGCCAGCAGCCCTCAGGGTGATAATGGCTACACCTTC.

This chain links TRBV7-8 with TRBJ2-7, with D perhaps matching TRBD2 (6 bases). The CDR3 is 16 residues long. The germline V gene has CDR1 SGHVS and CDR2 FQNEAQ. Trimming stripped 6 bases from V and 0 bases from J, with 18 bases between. CDR3 sequence reads: CASRPIRRGDSYEQYF. Written as DNA, the CDR3 is TGTGCCAGCAGGCCAATTCGGAGGGGTGACTCCTACGAGCAGTACTTC.

Points on this clone: At one boundary the junction diverges from the germline segment, which might be a read error. The genes are TRBV28 and TRBJ1-1; D call uncertain. Germline V gives CDR1 MDHEN, CDR2 SYDVKM. This CDR3 is built from 14 residues. The CDR3 DNA is TGTGCCAGCAGTTTAGTAGTCCTGAAGACTGAAGCTTTCTTT. It translates to CASSLVVLKTEAFF.

The chain employs TRBV5-6 and TRBJ2-7, with D possibly matching TRBD1 (6 bases). The CDR3 totals 13 residues. The germline gives CDR1 SGHDT, CDR2 YYEEEE. Trimming took off 4 bases at V and 0 bases at J, with 8 bases between the two ends. CDR3 sequence: CASSQGTSYEQYF. In nucleotides, the CDR3 is TGTGCCAGCAGCCAGGGGACCTCCTACGAGCAGTACTTC.

This clone was counted a single time. V and J are TRBV6-6 and TRBJ2-1; TRBD2 aligns across 16 bases. The CDR3 contains 19 residues. Germline V CDR1 and CDR2: MNHNY, SVGAGI (reference sequence). V was clipped by 6 bases and J by 8 bases; unmatched bases: 16. The DNA of the CDR3 is TGTGCCAGCAGCTTCGAATATCCGGGACTAGCGGGAGGGCGTGATGAGCAGTTCTTC. The encoded protein is CASSFEYPGLAGGRDEQFF.

In DNA form, the CDR3 reads TGTGCCAGCAGCGTAGAAGGGACAGGGAGTGATGAAAAACTGTTTTTT. It specifies CASSVEGTGSDEKLFF. The rearrangement links TRBV9 to TRBJ1-4, with 9 bases that match TRBD1. In germline, CDR1 is SGDLS, CDR2 YYNGEE. The V and J ends lost 0 bases and 6 bases, in that order; junction bases with no gene match: 6. The CDR3 consists of 16 residues.

The chain has TRBV7-9 and TRBJ1-2, with D possibly matching TRBD1 (5 bases). V shed 6 bases and J shed 10 bases, with 9 bases lying between them. The CDR3 covers 10 residues. CDR1 is SEHNR, CDR2 FQNEAQ, per germline (reference sequence). CDR3: CASREGAYTF. The DNA for the CDR3 is TGTGCCAGCAGAGAAGGGGCCTACACCTTC.

This rearrangement joins TRBV28 to TRBJ1-1; tentatively, D is TRBD1 (6 bases). Trimming shortened V by 3 bases and J by 1 base, and 12 bases separated the two germline ends. The CDR3 contains 15 residues. Germline V lookup: CDR1 MDHEN, CDR2 SYDVKM. This chain's CDR3 is CASSFATGQNTEAFF. CDR3 DNA: TGTGCCAGCAGTTTTGCTACAGGGCAGAACACTGAAGCTTTCTTT.

The V and J genes are TRBV4-1 and TRBJ2-2; the D is unclear. This CDR3 is 15 amino acids long. Germline-derived CDR1 and CDR2 are MGHRA and YSYEKL. V lost 4 bases to trimming and J lost 2 bases, with 11 bases between them. The DNA for the CDR3 is TGCGCCAGCAGCCCCGTGGAGTTCAACACCGGGGAGCTGTTTTTT. It encodes CASSPVEFNTGELFF.

A note on this clone: Other DNA sequences within the sample encode an identical CDR3. V is TRBV7-8 and J is TRBJ2-7, with D tentatively TRBD2 (5 bases). Germline V gives CDR1 SGHVS, CDR2 FQNEAQ. The CDR3 extends over 13 amino acids. Deletions cut 1 base from V and 3 bases from J, with 7 bases between. CDR3 sequence: CASSLGSGYEQYF. The CDR3 coding sequence is TGTGCCAGCAGCTTAGGCAGCGGCTACGAGCAGTACTTC.